This is a list of T cell receptor beta chains from one sample in a study of tumor-infiltrating lymphocytes in primary liver carcinoma. Using its own MiXCR run on the multiplex PCR reads, TCRdb lists one record per CDR3 protein. The table includes roughly 70,000 distinct CDR3 sequences, about 71% detected once. Sequencing input: liver tumor tissue from sampling region 4. All receptors derive from a man aged 35 to 55 with primary liver carcinoma and hepatitis B virus infection. The CDR3 runs from the conserved cysteine through the conserved F or W. A D gene is named only where the DNA matches it firmly. Size tells how often a clone was seen (once, few, many) or the class of an expanded clone, and some rows leave it out.

TRBV11-1	.	.	TRBJ2-3	CASSLARTGGSTDTQYF	TGCGCCAGCAGCTTAGCTCGGACTGGCGGGTCCACAGATACGCAGTATTTT
TRBV4-3	many	TRBD1	TRBJ2-7	CASSLEGTAAYEQYF	TGCGCCAGCAGCCTCGAAGGGACAGCAGCTTACGAGCAGTACTTC
TRBV6-6	.	.	TRBJ1-1	CASSYSNTEALF	TGTGCCAGCAGTTACTCGAACACTGAAGCTTTGTTT
TRBV5-5	.	TRBD1	TRBJ2-1	CASSPGQGPYSEQFF	TGTGCCAGCAGCCCTGGACAGGGTCCCTACAGCGAGCAGTTCTTC
TRBV14	.	TRBD2	TRBJ2-1	CASSALAGRVNNEQFF	TGTGCCAGCAGTGCCCTAGCGGGACGGGTAAACAATGAGCAGTTCTTT
TRBV11-2	.	.	TRBJ2-7	CASSQGRGRTYDQYF	TGTGCCAGCAGTCAAGGGAGAGGGAGAACCTACGACCAGTACTTC
TRBV5-1	.	.	TRBJ2-7	CASSLVGGGARQSYEQYF	TGCGCCAGCAGCTTGGTTGGAGGTGGCGCGAGACAGTCCTACGAGCAGTACTTC
TRBV12-3/TRBV12-4	.	.	TRBJ2-1	CASRRGAGNEQFF	TGTGCCAGCCGCCGGGGGGCGGGCAATGAGCAGTTCTTC
TRBV4-3	once	.	TRBJ2-7	CISSREYGSNYEQYF	TGCATCAGCAGCCGAGAGTACGGGAGTAACTACGAGCAGTACTTC
TRBV6-6	many	.	TRBJ1-2	CASYAEPANYGYTF	TGTGCCTCCTATGCGGAGCCAGCTAACTATGGCTACACCTTC
TRBV12-5	once	.	TRBJ2-7	CAIEGTSSYEQYF	TGTGCCATTGAGGGGACCAGTTCCTACGAGCAGTACTTC
TRBV28	few	.	TRBJ1-1	CASFNTPGDTEAFF	TGTGCCAGCTTCAACACCCCAGGGGACACCGAAGCTTTCTTT
TRBV6-5	many	.	TRBJ2-6	CATTRRSGANVLTF	TGTGCCACCACCCGACGCTCTGGGGCCAACGTCCTGACTTTC
TRBV11-2	.	.	TRBJ2-3	CASSLEYQSTYARYF	TGTGCCAGCAGCCTCGAATACCAAAGCACATATGCGCGGTATTTT
TRBV12-3/TRBV12-4	.	.	TRBJ2-1	CANSLGSGSKVGEQFF	TGTGCCAACAGTTTAGGTAGCGGAAGTAAGGTGGGTGAGCAGTTCTTC
TRBV11-2	.	.	TRBJ2-2	CASSLQFTGSFFF	TGTGCCAGCAGCTTACAGTTCACGGGGAGCTTTTTTTTT
TRBV6-1	medium-sized	.	TRBJ1-5	CASSEGESDQPQHF	TGTGCCAGCAGTGAGGGGGAGTCGGATCAGCCCCAGCATTTT
TRBV6-1	.	TRBD2	TRBJ2-1	CANSEWGGGYNDQFF	TGTGCCAACAGTGAATGGGGGGGGGGTTACAATGACCAGTTCTTC
TRBV29-1	.	.	TRBJ2-1	CSVLLGGNEQFF	TGCAGCGTCTTACTGGGAGGCAATGAGCAGTTCTTC
TRBV6-2/TRBV6-3	.	TRBD1	TRBJ1-1	CANSYPRTGPGNTEAFF	TGTGCCAACAGTTACCCCCGGACAGGGCCCGGGAACACTGAAGCTTTCTTT
TRBV6-1	many	.	TRBJ2-1	CASTLERHTYNEQFF	TGTGCCAGCACCCTGGAGCGGCACACCTACAATGAGCAGTTCTTC
TRBV7-9	.	.	TRBJ2-1	CASSLPYQGPKTYGQFF	TGTGCCAGCAGCTTACCGTATCAGGGGCCTAAAACATATGGGCAGTTCTTC
TRBV7-2	.	.	TRBJ1-1	CASSLEGLRAFF	TGTGCCAGCAGCTTAGAGGGACTACGTGCTTTCTTT
TRBV5-1	.	.	TRBJ2-3	CASSRTWTDPDTDTQYF	TGCGCCAGCAGCCGGACCTGGACCGACCCTGACACAGATACGCAGTATTTT
TRBV29-1	.	.	TRBJ2-5	CGVEVALHQESQYF	TGCGGCGTTGAAGTAGCCCTCCACCAAGAGAGCCAGTACTTC
TRBV29-1	.	.	TRBJ2-7	CSVTPWGANYEQYF	TGCAGCGTTACCCCTTGGGGGGCCAACTACGAGCAGTACTTC
TRBV7-9	.	TRBD1	TRBJ2-3	CAGSGTGGGEDTQYF	TGTGCCGGCAGCGGGACAGGGGGCGGCGAGGATACGCAATATTTT